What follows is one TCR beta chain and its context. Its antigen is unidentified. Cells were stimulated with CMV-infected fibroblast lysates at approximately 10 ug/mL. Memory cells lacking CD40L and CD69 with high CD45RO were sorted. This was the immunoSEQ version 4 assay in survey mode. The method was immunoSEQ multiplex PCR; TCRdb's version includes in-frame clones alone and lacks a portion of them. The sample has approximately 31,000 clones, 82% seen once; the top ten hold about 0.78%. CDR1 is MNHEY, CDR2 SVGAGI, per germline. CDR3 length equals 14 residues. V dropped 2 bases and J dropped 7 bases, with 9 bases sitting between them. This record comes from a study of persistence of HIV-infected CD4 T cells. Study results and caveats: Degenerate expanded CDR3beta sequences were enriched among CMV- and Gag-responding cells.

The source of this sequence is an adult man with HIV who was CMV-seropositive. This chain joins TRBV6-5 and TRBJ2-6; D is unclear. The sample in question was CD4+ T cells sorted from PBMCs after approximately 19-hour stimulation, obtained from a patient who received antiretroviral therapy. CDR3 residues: CASSYRHPANVLTF. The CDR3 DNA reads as TGTGCCAGCAGTTACCGACATCCAGCCAACGTCCTGACTTTC.